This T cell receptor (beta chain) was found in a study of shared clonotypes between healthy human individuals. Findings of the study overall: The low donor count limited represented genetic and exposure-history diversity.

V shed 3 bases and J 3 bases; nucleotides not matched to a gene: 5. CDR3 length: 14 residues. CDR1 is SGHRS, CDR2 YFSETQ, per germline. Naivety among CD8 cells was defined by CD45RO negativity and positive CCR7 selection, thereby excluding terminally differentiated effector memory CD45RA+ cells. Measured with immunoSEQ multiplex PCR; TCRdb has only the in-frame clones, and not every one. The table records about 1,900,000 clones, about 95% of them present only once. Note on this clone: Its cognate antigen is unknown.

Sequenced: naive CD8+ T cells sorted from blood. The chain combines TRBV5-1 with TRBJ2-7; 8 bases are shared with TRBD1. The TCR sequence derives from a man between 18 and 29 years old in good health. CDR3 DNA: TGCGCCAGCAGCTACAGGGGGGACGGCTACGAGCAGTACTTC. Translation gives CASSYRGDGYEQYF.